This T cell receptor (beta chain) was recorded in a study of T cells in Graves' hyperthyroidism and ophthalmopathy. General study findings and limits: Expanded thyroid clonotypes (above 0.001) were mostly also found in blood.

It was uncontrolled infection, other autoimmune disease, pregnancy or lactation that excluded patients. Clinical symptoms, serum thyroxine and TRAb, thyroid ultrasound and orbital computed tomography were used for the diagnoses. Fresh peripheral blood, 8 to 10 ml, was the source of the PBMCs. The V gene lost 0 bases and the J gene lost 1 base, with 8 bases spanning the gap. The CDR3 runs 15 residues. Germline assignment: CDR1 MNHEY and CDR2 SVGEGT. There are a few counts of this clonotype. Its target is unknown. Researchers amplified the TCR beta CDR3 regions from RNA transcripts. Carried out on the TCR CDR3, a first-round RT-PCR used the HTBI primer set. MiXCR, applied by TCRdb to the multiplex PCR reads, yields one record per CDR3 protein. This table holds fewer than 800,000 distinct CDR3 sequences, 15% to 20% found once.

The gene calls are TRBV6-2 or TRBV6-3 and TRBJ2-3; possible D gene TRBD2, 6 bases. The TCR was taken from a man between 18 and 35 years old with Graves' hyperthyroidism. Source material: blood. CDR3 protein: CASSYSGGGTDTQYF. The CDR3 bases are TGTGCCAGCAGTTACTCCGGGGGAGGCACAGATACGCAGTATTTT.